The subject of this entry is one T cell receptor (beta chain). The data derive from a study of shared clonotypes between healthy human individuals. Only CD45RO-negative cells positively selected for CCR7 counted as naive CD8 cells, so terminally differentiated effector memory CD45RA+ cells were excluded. The V end was cut by 2 bases, the J end by 0 bases, with 16 bases between. This CDR3 has 17 residues. The germline V gene has CDR1 MGHDK and CDR2 SYGVNS. Replicate PCRs from sorted subsets contained approximately 190 ng DNA, which is 31,000 or so T cell genomes. Only in-frame clones appear in the TCRdb table, and some are missing; sequencing was by immunoSEQ multiplex PCR. The data hold roughly 2 million clones, with about 95% observed a single time.

The chain has TRBV25-1 and TRBJ1-1; tentative D call: TRBD1 (5 bases). The source is a young man in good health. Sample: naive CD8+ T cells sorted from blood. The CDR3 DNA follows: TGTGCCAGCAGTGAAACAGATTCAGACAGAGTGAACACTGAAGCTTTCTTT. Amino acid sequence: CASSETDSDRVNTEAFF.